A single T cell receptor (beta chain) is shown here with its context. What it binds is not known. It was version v3.0 of the immunoSEQ assay that was run at survey level. Libraries were prepared by immunoSEQ multiplex PCR; TCRdb keeps only in-frame clonotypes and omits some of them. The sample gives about 42,000 clones, about nine tenths of which show up once; approximately 5.4% is in the top ten. The data stem from a study of long-term antiretroviral therapy in people with HIV. V was trimmed by 0 bases and J by 5 bases, leaving 10 bases between them. This CDR3 spans 14 amino acids. Germline assignment: CDR1 MNHEY and CDR2 SVGAGI. Study-wide points: The study collected no data on ART adherence, viral resistance or therapy changes. The study found that diversity rose after ART but stayed below transplant donor controls.

The starting material was unsorted PBMCs, obtained 0.1 years before starting antiretroviral therapy. The rearrangement joins TRBV6-5 to TRBJ1-2; D is unresolved. The clonotype originates from a woman aged 45 to 65 with HIV. The CDR3 loop is CASSYSPGYYGYTF. The CDR3 nucleotides read TGTGCCAGCAGTTACTCCCCGGGATATTATGGCTACACCTTC.